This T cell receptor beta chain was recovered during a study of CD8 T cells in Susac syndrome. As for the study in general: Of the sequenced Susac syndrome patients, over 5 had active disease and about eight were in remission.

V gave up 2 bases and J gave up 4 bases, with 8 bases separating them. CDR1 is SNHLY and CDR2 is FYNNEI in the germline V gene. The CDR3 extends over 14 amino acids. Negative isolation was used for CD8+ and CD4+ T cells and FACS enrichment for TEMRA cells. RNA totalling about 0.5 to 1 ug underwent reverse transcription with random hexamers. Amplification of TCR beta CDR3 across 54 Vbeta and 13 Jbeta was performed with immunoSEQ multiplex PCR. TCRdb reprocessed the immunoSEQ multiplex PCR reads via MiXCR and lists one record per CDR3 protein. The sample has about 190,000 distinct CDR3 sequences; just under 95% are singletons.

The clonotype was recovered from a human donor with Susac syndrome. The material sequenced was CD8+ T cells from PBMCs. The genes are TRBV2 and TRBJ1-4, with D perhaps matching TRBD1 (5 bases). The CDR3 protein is CASSEQGDNEKLFF. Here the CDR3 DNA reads TGTGCCAGCAGTGAACAGGGCGATAATGAAAAACTGTTTTTT. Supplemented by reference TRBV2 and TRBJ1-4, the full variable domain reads EPEVTQTPSHQVTQMGQEVILRCVPISNHLYFYWYRQILGQKVEFLVSFYNNEISEKSEIFDDQFSVERPDGSNFTLKIRSTKLEDSAMYFCASSEQGDNEKLFFGSGTQLSVL.